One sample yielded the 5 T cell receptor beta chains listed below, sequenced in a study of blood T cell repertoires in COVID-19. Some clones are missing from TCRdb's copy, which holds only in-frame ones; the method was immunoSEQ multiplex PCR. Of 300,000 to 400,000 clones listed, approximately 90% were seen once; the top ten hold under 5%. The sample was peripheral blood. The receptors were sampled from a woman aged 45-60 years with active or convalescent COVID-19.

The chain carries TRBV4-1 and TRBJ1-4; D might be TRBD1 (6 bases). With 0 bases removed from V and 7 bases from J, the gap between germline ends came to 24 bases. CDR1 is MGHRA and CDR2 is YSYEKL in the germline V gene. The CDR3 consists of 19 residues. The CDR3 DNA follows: TGCGCCAGCAGCCAAGATCGCCGATCTACAGGGATTCGAGGTGAAAAACTGTTTTTT. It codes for CASSQDRRSTGIRGEKLFF.

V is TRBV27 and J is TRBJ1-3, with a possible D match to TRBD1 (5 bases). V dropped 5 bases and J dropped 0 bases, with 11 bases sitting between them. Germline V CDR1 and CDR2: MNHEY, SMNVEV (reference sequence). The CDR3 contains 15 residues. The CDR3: CASSINRLSGNTIYF. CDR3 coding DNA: TGTGCCAGCAGTATAAACAGGCTCTCTGGAAACACCATATATTTT.

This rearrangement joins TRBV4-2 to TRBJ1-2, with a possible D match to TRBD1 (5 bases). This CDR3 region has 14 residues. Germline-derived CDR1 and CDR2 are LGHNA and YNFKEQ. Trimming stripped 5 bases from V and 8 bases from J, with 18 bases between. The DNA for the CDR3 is TGTGCCAGCAGCGAACTTGGGGGGGTGAAGGGCTACACCTTC. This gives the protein CASSELGGVKGYTF.

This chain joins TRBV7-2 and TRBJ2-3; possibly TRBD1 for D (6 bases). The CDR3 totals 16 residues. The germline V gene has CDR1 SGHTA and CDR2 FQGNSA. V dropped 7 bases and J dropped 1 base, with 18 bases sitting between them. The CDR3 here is CASTKFTGIGTDTQYF. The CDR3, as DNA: TGTGCCAGCACCAAGTTTACAGGGATTGGCACAGATACGCAGTATTTT.

The CDR3 DNA reads TGTGCCACCTCCCGGCCCGGGGTGACTGAAGCTTTCTTT. The encoded protein is CATSRPGVTEAFF. The J gene is TRBJ1-1, the V gene TRBV19; D is ambiguous. The CDR3 runs to 13 residues. The germline V and J ends were trimmed by 10 bases and 5 bases, with 17 bases remaining between them. Germline-derived CDR1 and CDR2 are LNHDA and SQIVND (reference sequence).